This section outlines one TCR beta chain sequence together with its context. The data belong to a study of cytomegalovirus exposure and HLA in healthy donors. In the study overall: Unique TCRs from HLA-typed donors, roughly 87 million of them, were held in an early data release.

From germline, CDR1 is SGHNT and CDR2 YYREEE (reference sequence). V lost 3 bases to trimming and J lost 1 base, with 16 bases between them. The CDR3 contains 17 residues. The PCR had 60 Vbeta and 13 Jbeta primers. Profiled with immunoSEQ multiplex PCR; TCRdb holds only in-frame clones, not every one. Of some 190,000 clones detected, over 80% appear once; the ten largest clones hold less than 1.5%. Sequenced sample: PBMCs. The receptor comes from a girl aged 10-17 years in good health and CMV-seropositive. The J gene is TRBJ2-2, the V gene TRBV5-4, with D possibly matching TRBD1 (5 bases). CDR3 nucleotides: TGTGCCAGCAGCTCCTGGACACAGGCACTGAACACCGGGGAGCTGTTTTTT. Translation gives CASSSWTQALNTGELFF.